This T cell receptor beta chain was profiled in a study of blood T cells in healthy people across ages. Overall study findings and caveats: Researchers judged that diversity estimates from one million T cells fell short of true values.

PCR was performed a second time for roughly 7 to 11 cycles using a sample-barcoded 5' primer and a J-beta primer mix. Template switching added a 12-random-nucleotide identifier to every cDNA molecule. All samples gave at least 2.5 million CDR3-containing paired-end reads. TCRdb called the 5' RACE reads again in MiXCR, with one record for every CDR3 protein. The data contain roughly 1,500,000 distinct CDR3 sequences, roughly 40% of them seen just once; the ten biggest clones take up 7.9%. On this clonotype itself: Its antigen is as yet unknown.

There are 16 residues in the CDR3. Germline V gene data show CDR1 as LGHDT and CDR2 as YNNKEL (reference sequence). V gave up 3 bases and J gave up 2 bases; unmatched junction bases: 8. This chain connects TRBV3-1 to TRBJ2-3; 7 bases line up with TRBD1. The TCR was taken from a woman between 18 and 30 years old in good health. What was sequenced was blood. The CDR3 loop is CASSHRDSPITDTQYF. Here the CDR3 DNA reads TGTGCCAGCAGCCACAGGGACAGTCCTATCACAGATACGCAGTATTTT.